A single sample is the source of the 25 T cell receptor beta chains below, sequenced in a study of blood T cell repertoires in COVID-19. Clones were sequenced by immunoSEQ multiplex PCR, and TCRdb holds only the in-frame ones, with some missing. Of under 350,000 clones in the sample, approximately 83% are singletons; the top ten hold roughly 10%. Sequenced: peripheral blood. All receptors come from a woman aged 50 to 60 who had recovered from COVID-19.

The chain joins TRBV7-6 to TRBJ1-3, with D possibly being TRBD1 (6 bases). V dropped 5 bases and J dropped 2 bases, with 22 bases sitting between them. Germline V gene data show CDR1 as SGHVS and CDR2 as FNYEAQ. CDR3 length equals 18 residues. CDR3 in amino acids: CASSRNLYRASAGNTIYF. In nucleotides, the CDR3 is TGTGCCAGCAGCAGGAACCTTTACAGGGCATCCGCTGGAAACACCATATATTTT. Full variable domain (outside the CDR3, taken from reference TRBV7-6 and TRBJ1-3): GAGVSQSPRYKVTKRGQDVALRCDPISGHVSLYWYRQALGQGPEFLTYFNYEAQQDKSGLPNDRFSAERPEGSISTLTIQRTEQRDSAMYRCASSRNLYRASAGNTIYFGEGSWLTVV.

The chain employs TRBV6-5 and TRBJ1-6; D gene unclear. CDR1 and CDR2 from the germline V gene are MNHEY and SVGAGI. The CDR3 spans 13 residues. The V gene lost 2 bases and the J gene lost 9 bases, with 8 bases spanning the gap. CDR3 region: CASSYPRGSPLHF. CDR3 sequence (DNA): TGTGCCAGCAGTTACCCCCGGGGTTCACCCCTCCACTTT.

V gene TRBV9 combines with J gene TRBJ2-1, with TRBD1 identical over 9 bases. Trimming cost V 0 bases and J 9 bases; bases outside gene matches: 7. The CDR3 length is 15 residues. The germline V gene has CDR1 SGDLS and CDR2 YYNGEE. The CDR3 DNA follows: TGTGCCAGCAGCGTAGAAACAGGGGGCAGGGGTGAGCAGTTCTTC. It specifies CASSVETGGRGEQFF.

The CDR3 nucleotides are TGTGCCACCAGTGAGCCTACAGGGACCCATGAGCAGTTCTTC. It is translated as CATSEPTGTHEQFF. The genes are TRBV24-1 and TRBJ2-1; a possible D gene is TRBD1 (6 bases). The germline V gene encodes CDR1 KGHDR and CDR2 SFDVKD. The V and J ends lost 4 bases and 8 bases respectively, with 14 bases between them. The CDR3 contains 14 residues.

This chain links TRBV5-6 with TRBJ2-1; 8 bases are shared with TRBD2. Germline V gene sequence: CDR1 SGHDT, CDR2 YYEEEE. The CDR3 length is 15 residues. Unmatched junction bases numbered 6, after V lost 1 base and J lost 6 bases. CDR3 nucleotides: TGTGCCAGCAGCTTGCGGGCTAGCGGGCCCAATGAGCAGTTCTTC. Translation gives CASSLRASGPNEQFF.

The chain combines TRBV2 with TRBJ1-5; the D gene is possibly TRBD1 (5 bases). CDR3 length: 15 residues. Per germline, CDR1 SNHLY and CDR2 FYNNEI. V lost 5 bases and J 4 bases, leaving 15 bases between the germline ends. The CDR3 DNA reads as TGTGCCAGCAGTTGGGGCGGGGGAAGGAATCAGCCCCAGCATTTT. Translating it yields CASSWGGGRNQPQHF. Combining the CDR3 with reference TRBV2 and TRBJ1-5 gives the whole variable domain EPEVTQTPSHQVTQMGQEVILRCVPISNHLYFYWYRQILGQKVEFLVSFYNNEISEKSEIFDDQFSVERPDGSNFTLKIRSTKLEDSAMYFCASSWGGGRNQPQHFGDGTRLSIL.

The rearrangement links TRBV5-1 to TRBJ1-4; 10 positions agree with TRBD1. J was trimmed by 5 bases and V by 0 bases; bases with no gene match: 7. Looked up from germline, CDR1 is SGHRS and CDR2 is YFSETQ. The CDR3 has 17 amino acids. The CDR3 bases are TGCGCCAGCAGCTTGGCCGTGACAGGGGGCAGAAATGAAAAACTGTTTTTT. Protein: CASSLAVTGGRNEKLFF. Combining the CDR3 with reference TRBV5-1 and TRBJ1-4 gives the whole variable domain KAGVTQTPRYLIKTRGQQVTLSCSPISGHRSVSWYQQTPGQGLQFLFEYFSETQRNKGNFPGRFSGRQFSNSRSEMNVSTLELGDSALYLCASSLAVTGGRNEKLFFGSGTQLSVL.

J is TRBJ1-1 and V is TRBV7-2; D gene uncertain. The CDR3 covers 13 residues. V shed 4 bases and J shed 0 bases, with 6 bases lying between them. Germline-derived CDR1 and CDR2 are SGHTA and FQGNSA. This CDR3 is CASSSNMNTEAFF. Here the CDR3 DNA reads TGTGCCAGCAGCTCGAACATGAACACTGAAGCTTTCTTT.

The chain is built from TRBV3-1 (or the pseudogene TRBV3-2) and TRBJ2-7; possible D gene TRBD2, 5 bases. This CDR3 region has 14 residues. The V end lost 0 bases, the J end lost 2 bases, and 8 bases lay between the germline ends. From germline, CDR1 is LGHDT and CDR2 YNNKEL (reference sequence). DNA for the CDR3: TGTGCCAGCAGCCAAGAAAGCGGCCCCTACGAGCAGTACTTC. The encoded protein is CASSQESGPYEQYF.

The chain uses TRBV5-4 and TRBJ2-6; D uncertain. Between the trimmed V and J ends, which lost 0 bases and 0 bases, there was a span of 4 bases. The CDR3 runs to 15 residues. Germline V CDR1 and CDR2: SGHNT, YYREEE (reference sequence). CDR3: CASSLEPSGANVLTF. For the CDR3, the DNA is TGTGCCAGCAGCTTGGAGCCCTCTGGGGCCAACGTCCTGACTTTC.

The chain is built from TRBV5-1 and TRBJ1-4; maybe TRBD1 (5 bases). CDR3 length equals 14 residues. Germline CDR1 SGHRS, CDR2 YFSETQ. V was shortened by 4 bases and J by 7 bases, with 14 bases between the two germline ends. This CDR3 is CASSLRRGGEKLFF. CDR3 sequence (DNA): TGCGCCAGCAGCCTACGACGGGGGGGTGAAAAACTGTTTTTT.

This clone was counted once. This chain links TRBV9 with TRBJ1-4; D is uncertain. The germline CDR1 and CDR2 sequences are SGDLS and YYNGEE. V was pared by 4 bases and J by 3 bases, with 10 bases between. CDR3 length equals 14 residues. This CDR3 is CASSTGRSNEKLFF. The CDR3 nucleotides read TGTGCCAGCAGCACGGGGAGGTCTAATGAAAAACTGTTTTTT.

The chain couples TRBV6-2 or TRBV6-3 to TRBJ2-6, with TRBD2 matching over 10 bases. J was trimmed by 0 bases and V by 5 bases; bases with no gene match: 7. Germline V lookup: CDR1 MNHEY, CDR2 SVGEGT. The CDR3 runs 18 residues. The CDR3 region has the DNA TGTGCCAGCAGTGCGGGACTAGCGTTCGTCTCTGGGGCCAACGTCCTGACTTTC. Translated, it gives CASSAGLAFVSGANVLTF.

This chain joins TRBV27 and TRBJ2-5, with 9 positions matching TRBD2. The CDR3 extends over 17 amino acids. Germline CDR1 MNHEY, CDR2 SMNVEV (reference sequence). The V segment lost 6 bases and the J segment 2 bases; nucleotides outside the gene matches: 13. The CDR3 DNA follows: TGTGCCAGCAGCTCTCCATCCGGGACTAGCTTGCAAGAGACCCAGTACTTC. Translated: CASSSPSGTSLQETQYF.

The chain combines TRBV30 with TRBJ2-1; no reliable D call. Between the trimmed V and J ends, which lost 3 bases and 0 bases, there was a span of 18 bases. From germline, CDR1 is GTSNPN and CDR2 SVGIG (reference sequence). This CDR3 has 17 residues. In nucleotides, the CDR3 is TGTGCCTGGAGGGAGCGTGAGCGACTGTCCTCCTACAATGAGCAGTTCTTC. This encodes CAWRERERLSSYNEQFF. The whole variable domain, remainder taken from reference TRBV30 and TRBJ2-1, is SQTIHQWPATLVQPVGSPLSLECTVEGTSNPNLYWYRQAAGRGLQLLFYSVGIGQISSEVPQNLSASRPQDRQFILSSKKLLLSDSGFYLCAWRERERLSSYNEQFFGPGTRLTVL.

This rearrangement joins TRBV9 to TRBJ2-2; 8 bases agree with TRBD2. CDR1 is SGDLS and CDR2 is YYNGEE in the germline V gene. The CDR3 has 15 residues. The trim removed 4 bases at V and 2 bases at J, leaving 4 bases unmatched. The CDR3 loop reads CASSTSGGNTGELFF. DNA for the CDR3: TGTGCCAGCAGCACGAGCGGGGGTAACACCGGGGAGCTGTTTTTT.

The chain links TRBV6-5 to TRBJ2-1; 11 bases map to TRBD2. Germline loops: CDR1 MNHEY, CDR2 SVGAGI. J lost 6 bases, V lost 6 bases, and 7 bases had no gene match. The CDR3 has 15 amino acids. Here the CDR3 DNA reads TGTGCCAGCAGATCCACTAGCGGGAGAGGCAATGAGCAGTTCTTC. This translates into CASRSTSGRGNEQFF.

The rearrangement uses TRBV2 and TRBJ1-3; the D is unclear. Germline CDR1 reads SNHLY; CDR2 reads FYNNEI. The CDR3 loop spans 15 amino acids. Trimming removed 5 bases from V and 2 bases from J, with 13 bases in between. CDR3 in DNA: TGTGCCAGCAGTCGGGGTTTGGGTGCTGGAAACACCATATATTTT. Protein sequence: CASSRGLGAGNTIYF.

The chain joins TRBV15 to TRBJ1-4; D unresolved. CDR3 length equals 18 residues. With 1 base removed from V and 0 bases from J, the gap between germline ends came to 15 bases. Germline CDR1 is LNHNV and CDR2 is YYDKDF (reference sequence). The CDR3 DNA sequence: TGTGCCACCAGCAGAGGCCCCCGGGAGGAAGCAACTAATGAAAAACTGTTTTTT. It encodes CATSRGPREEATNEKLFF.

The rearrangement joins TRBV28 to TRBJ2-4; tentative D call: TRBD2 (6 bases). Germline values: CDR1 MDHEN, CDR2 SYDVKM. Trimming left V 3 bases short and J 1 base short, with 10 bases between. The CDR3 spans 15 residues. CDR3 region: CASSFGGTAKNIQYF. CDR3 nucleotides: TGTGCCAGCAGTTTCGGGGGAACGGCCAAAAACATTCAGTACTTC.

The rearrangement joins TRBV6-5 to TRBJ2-1; a weak D match, TRBD2 (5 bases). CDR3 length equals 15 residues. CDR1 MNHEY and CDR2 SVGAGI come from the germline V gene. V was shortened by 6 bases and J by 2 bases, with 14 bases between the two germline ends. The CDR3 region has the DNA TGTGCCAGCAGAGGAGGCTACGGGACCTACAATGAGCAGTTCTTC. This sequence encodes CASRGGYGTYNEQFF.

The chain uses TRBV9 and TRBJ1-1, with 10 bases fitting TRBD1. V was clipped by 3 bases and J by 3 bases; unmatched bases: 8. CDR3 length: 16 residues. Germline V gene lookup returns CDR1 SGDLS and CDR2 YYNGEE. The CDR3: CASSGLTGGGDTEAFF. The CDR3 region has the DNA TGTGCCAGCAGCGGTCTGACAGGGGGCGGCGACACTGAAGCTTTCTTT.

CDR3 nucleotide sequence: TGCGCCAGCAGCCCAGGGGGAGGCAATCAGCCCCAGCATTTT. Protein product: CASSPGGGNQPQHF. This chain connects TRBV5-1 to TRBJ1-5; 7 bases agree with TRBD1. The length of the CDR3 is 14 residues. Germline V gives CDR1 SGHRS, CDR2 YFSETQ. The ends lost 4 bases at V and 2 bases at J; junction bases unmatched: 3.

J is TRBJ2-3 and V is TRBV7-2, with TRBD2 matching over 9 bases. CDR1 and CDR2 (germline): SGHTA, FQGNSA. V shed 5 bases and J 2 bases; nucleotides not matched to a gene: 8. This CDR3 has 16 amino acids. CDR3 protein: CASSPLGGRATDTQYF. For the CDR3, the DNA is TGTGCCAGCAGCCCCCTCGGCGGGAGGGCCACAGATACGCAGTATTTT.

J is TRBJ1-4 and V is TRBV5-1; 7 bases are shared with TRBD1. This CDR3 comprises 15 residues. Germline CDR1 SGHRS, CDR2 YFSETQ. J lost 7 bases, V lost 4 bases, and 10 bases had no gene match. The CDR3 protein is CASSQLQGRVEKLFF. Written as DNA, the CDR3 is TGCGCCAGCAGCCAACTACAGGGGCGGGTTGAAAAACTGTTTTTT.